The TCR beta chain under discussion was sequenced for a study of T-cell memory formation after mild COVID-19. The V gene lost 0 bases and the J gene lost 5 bases, with 14 bases spanning the gap. Per the germline V gene, CDR1 is MGHRA and CDR2 is YSYEKL. The CDR3 sequence is 16 residues long. Findings and caveats of the study: Cross-reactive memory appears to have joined, as suggested by some responding clones showing up in pre-infection memory. Those CD4+ clones that contracted were mainly in CM and EM (CD8+ ones in EMRA).

Sample barcodes and UMIs were carried by the TCR alpha and TCR beta cDNA libraries that 5'RACE generated with constant-segment primers. TCRdb re-called the 5' RACE reads with MiXCR, one entry per CDR3 protein. The sample lists about 350,000 distinct CDR3 sequences, approximately 27% occurring once. This clonotype appeared a few times. Its antigen is currently unknown. This chain connects TRBV4-1 to TRBJ2-1; D uncertain. Source material: PBMCs or a T cell subset sorted from them (not recorded which). This receptor was identified in an adult woman who had mild COVID-19 (a few samples of this study predate the infection). Cell type and time point are not known. CDR3 nucleotides: TGCGCCAGCAGCCAAGAGGGCAGGCCTCCAAACAATGAGCAGTTCTTC. Encoded protein: CASSQEGRPPNNEQFF.